The clone carrying this T cell receptor (beta chain) was found a few times. Its antigen is still unknown. Libraries of TCR beta came from iRepertoire HTBI primers plus Arm-PCR of CDR3 regions. TCRdb re-called the multiplex PCR reads through MiXCR, storing one row per CDR3 protein. The table includes 620,000 or so distinct CDR3 sequences, 15% to 20% detected once. The data were obtained in a study of regulatory T cells in long-lasting Graves disease. Study-wide background: Under 3 months of antithyroid drugs had been taken by newly diagnosed Graves' patients. General study points: Study of thyroid tissue was not done, with only peripheral blood studied.

As for time point: newly diagnosed GD, antithyroid drugs for less than 3 months. Scientists built the TCR library using RNA that was extracted from PBMCs. The same specimen was also included in a second study, on T cells in Graves' hyperthyroidism and ophthalmopathy. That report notes: Patients were aged 18 to 65, had disease duration under 2 months, and had newly diagnosed hyperthyroidism.

The clonotype was recovered from a woman under 40 with Graves disease. The sequencing used peripheral blood mononuclear cells (PBMCs), collected at new diagnosis, from a patient treated with antithyroid drugs.

CDR3 loop: CASSFEGQPNTEAFF. The CDR3, as DNA: TGTGCCAGCAGCTTCGAAGGACAGCCGAACACTGAAGCTTTCTTT. This sequence joins TRBV7-9 and TRBJ1-1; D is possibly TRBD1 (6 bases). From germline, CDR1 is SEHNR and CDR2 FQNEAQ (reference sequence). CDR3 length: 15 amino acids. Trimming shortened V by 3 bases and J by 1 base, and 12 bases separated the two germline ends.